This T cell receptor beta chain was captured by sequencing in a study of radiotherapy plus CTLA-4 blockade in lung cancer. About the research overall: Among all patients, 15% to 20% showed objective responses, while 30% to 35% had disease control. Points from the study as a whole: Blood-borne expansion of tumor-derived TCR clones followed radiotherapy plus ipilimumab. Interferon-beta and early blood T cell clone dynamics reportedly predicted response best.

Assay: immunoSEQ multiplex PCR; the TCRdb copy retains only in-frame clones and omits some. The data show 45,000 or so clones, with more than 70% seen just once and 6% to 8% held by the top ten. CDR3 length equals 14 residues. Trimming pared 8 bases from V and 2 bases from J, leaving 16 bases between. CDR1 SGHNT and CDR2 YYREEE come from the germline V gene (reference sequence). Patients in the study, people with chemo-refractory metastatic non-small-cell lung cancer, received focal radiation plus ipilimumab CTLA-4 blockade. To note about this clone: Its antigen is undetermined.

The J gene is TRBJ2-5, the V gene TRBV5-4; the D gene is possibly TRBD2 (6 bases). The sequenced sample was peripheral blood, obtained from a patient treated with radiotherapy plus ipilimumab. The origin of this receptor is a human donor with non-small cell lung cancer whose response to radiotherapy plus ipilimumab could not be evaluated. CDR3 in DNA: TGTGCCAGTCAGAGGGACCGGGAGCAAGAGACCCAGTACTTC. This sequence encodes CASQRDREQETQYF.